This TCR beta chain appears in the sequencing data of a study of T-cell memory formation after mild COVID-19 (dated by TCRdb to the early 2020s). Context from the whole study: Most TCR sequence clusters were specific to one of the two donors. T-cell clones expanding and contracting after mild COVID-19 in a couple of donors were tracked by longitudinal TCRalpha and TCRbeta repertoire sequencing. The cohort was made up of two young adult volunteers, one female and one male, who were previously healthy.

Results and caveats for the whole study, not just this receptor: Some responding clones were found in pre-infection memory, which suggests that pre-existing cross-reactive memory T cells took part in the SARS-CoV-2 response. Contracting CD4+ clones were located mainly in the CM and EM memory subsets, whereas CD8+ clones were found to be enriched in EMRA. From day 15 to 85, contracting clones showed balanced CD4/CD8 phenotypes, whereas a second wave of clones that expanded from day 15 to 37 leaned towards CD4+. The study included only two mild cases, and larger cohorts that include severe cases with pre-infection samples were judged to be necessary. Whether the second-wave clones peaking on day 37 were SARS-CoV-2 specific was not confirmed.

This clonotype was counted a few times. The antigen it recognizes is unknown. The sample holds no much larger clone one base away, and base qualities are not on file. The sequencer listed for this sample is Illumina NovaSeq 6000. cDNA libraries for TCRalpha and TCRbeta were prepared by 5'RACE using constant-segment primers, with sample barcodes and unique molecular identifiers added. RNA was extracted from every sample with Trizol reagent. Libraries were amplified in two PCR steps, with a second sample barcode and Illumina TruSeq adapters added in the second step. The libraries were sequenced on an Illumina NovaSeq using 2 x 150 bp paired-end reads. Processing in the source paper ran as follows. Reads were demultiplexed and collapsed into UMI-guided consensus sequences with migec v1.2.7. With mixcr v2.1.11, UMI consensuses were aligned to TRA and TRB V and J templates and assembled into clonotypes. A clonotype was counted as expanded or contracted only when both edgeR and NoisET called the clonotype significant, with the noise models trained on biological replicates. For edgeR calls, the cutoffs were a false discovery rate-adjusted p below 0.01 and a log2 fold-change threshold of 1. As an exploratory analysis of dynamics, PCA with hierarchical clustering was applied to max-normalized trajectories of the 1000 most abundant clonotypes. Separately sequenced CD4+ and CD8+ repertoires were used to assign the CD4 or CD8 phenotype of responding clones. TCRdb cleaned the public reads at Q25 with fastp, built clones with MiXCR and kept in-frame beta chains. Records with the same CDR3 protein are collapsed into one entry carrying the most frequent genes and DNA. The V and J calls follow TCRdb's processing rather than the paper's. For this sample the table gives 300,000 to 400,000 distinct CDR3 sequences, of which 21% were detected only once. Under 15% of the sample comes from the top ten.

PBMCs were isolated by Ficoll-Paque density gradient centrifugation. The receptor comes from an adult woman who had mild COVID-19 (a few samples of this study predate the infection). The sample titles of this study are shuffled in the database, so cell type and time point are left out; the donor was told from shared clones. Sequenced: PBMCs or a T cell subset sorted from them (not recorded which).

The DNA sequence is TGTGCCAGCAGCCCTACACAGGGTTACGGCACAGATACGCAGTATTTT. This sequence encodes CASSPTQGYGTDTQYF. Recombination connected TRBV7-9 to TRBJ2-3; TRBD1 could be the D gene, as 6 bases match. Trimming at the junction amounts to 5 bases on V and 1 base on J, and the germline ends lie 16 bases apart. Taken from cysteine to phenylalanine, the CDR3 has 16 residues. Only CDR3 DNA remains: 48 bases, in frame from the first base. The germline V gene encodes CDR1 SEHNR and CDR2 FQNEAQ (reference sequence).